This T cell receptor (beta chain) appears in the sequencing data of a study of cytomegalovirus exposure and HLA in healthy donors. On this clone: The junction departs from the called germline gene at one end, perhaps through a read error. Other DNA sequences from this sample encode an identical CDR3 as well.

Vbeta (60) and Jbeta (13) primers were used in the PCR. The repertoire was sequenced with immunoSEQ multiplex PCR; TCRdb's copy has only in-frame clones and lacks some. The sample lists about 200,000 clones, 70% to 90% seen once, with 2.3% in the top ten. Germline V gene data show CDR1 as SGHTA and CDR2 as FQGNSA. CDR3 size: 14 residues. The chain combines TRBV7-2 with TRBJ1-4, with 8 bases lining up with TRBD1. The sample taken for sequencing was PBMCs. This clonotype originated in a woman between 50 and 59 years old in good health and CMV-seronegative. CDR3 amino acids: CASSNDRGGEKLFF. The DNA for the CDR3 is TGTGCCAGCAGCAACGACAGGGGTGGAGAAAAGCTGTTTTTT.